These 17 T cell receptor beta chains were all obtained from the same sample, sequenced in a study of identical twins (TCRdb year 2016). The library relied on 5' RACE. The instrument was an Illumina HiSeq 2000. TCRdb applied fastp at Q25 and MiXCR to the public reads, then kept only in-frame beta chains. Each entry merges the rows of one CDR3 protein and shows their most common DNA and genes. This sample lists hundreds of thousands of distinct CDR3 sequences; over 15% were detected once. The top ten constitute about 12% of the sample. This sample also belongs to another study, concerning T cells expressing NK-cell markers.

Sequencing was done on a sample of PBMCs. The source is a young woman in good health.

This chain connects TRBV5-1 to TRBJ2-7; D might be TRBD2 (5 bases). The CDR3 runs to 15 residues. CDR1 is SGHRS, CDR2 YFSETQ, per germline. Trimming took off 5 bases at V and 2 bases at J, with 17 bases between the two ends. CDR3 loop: CASRLTKGAAYEQYF. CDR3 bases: TGCGCCAGCAGGCTTACGAAGGGAGCGGCCTACGAGCAGTACTTC.

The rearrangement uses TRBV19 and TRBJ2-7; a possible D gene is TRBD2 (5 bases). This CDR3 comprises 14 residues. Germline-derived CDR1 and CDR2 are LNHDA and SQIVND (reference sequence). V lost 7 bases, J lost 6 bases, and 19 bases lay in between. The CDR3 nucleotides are TGTGCCAGTAAGGGCCGGGATCTATACTCCGAGCAGTACTTC. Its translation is CASKGRDLYSEQYF.

DNA of the CDR3: TGTGCCAGCAGCGGACAGTCTTCTAACTATGGCTACACCTTC. Its protein is CASSGQSSNYGYTF. J is TRBJ1-2 and V is TRBV9; D is perhaps TRBD1 (5 bases). The ends were cut back, 3 bases at V and 0 bases at J, with 9 bases in the middle. CDR1 is SGDLS, CDR2 YYNGEE, per germline. The CDR3 loop spans 14 amino acids.

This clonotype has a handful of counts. In nucleotides, the CDR3 is TGTGCCAGCAGCTCCCGGGGCCCGGATACGCAGTATTTT. Translation: CASSSRGPDTQYF. This chain joins TRBV11-2 and TRBJ2-3, with D tentatively TRBD1 or TRBD2 (5 bases each). Trimming removed 4 bases from V and 6 bases from J, with 11 bases in between. The germline V gene has CDR1 SGHAT and CDR2 FQNNGV. CDR3 length: 13 residues.

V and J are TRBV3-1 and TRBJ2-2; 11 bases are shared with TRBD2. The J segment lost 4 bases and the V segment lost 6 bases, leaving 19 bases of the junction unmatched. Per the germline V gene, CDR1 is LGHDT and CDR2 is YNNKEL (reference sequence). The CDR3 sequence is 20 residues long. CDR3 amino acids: CASRKMFTSGSSWVTGELFF. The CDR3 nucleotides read TGTGCCAGCAGGAAAATGTTCACTAGCGGGAGTTCTTGGGTCACCGGGGAGCTGTTTTTT.

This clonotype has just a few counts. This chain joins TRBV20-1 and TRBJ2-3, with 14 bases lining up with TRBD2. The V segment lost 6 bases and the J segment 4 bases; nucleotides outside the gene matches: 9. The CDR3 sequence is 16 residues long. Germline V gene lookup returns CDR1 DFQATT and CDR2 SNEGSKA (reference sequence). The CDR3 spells CSASPGTSGSADTQYF. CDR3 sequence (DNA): TGCAGTGCATCCCCCGGGACTAGCGGGAGCGCAGATACGCAGTATTTT.

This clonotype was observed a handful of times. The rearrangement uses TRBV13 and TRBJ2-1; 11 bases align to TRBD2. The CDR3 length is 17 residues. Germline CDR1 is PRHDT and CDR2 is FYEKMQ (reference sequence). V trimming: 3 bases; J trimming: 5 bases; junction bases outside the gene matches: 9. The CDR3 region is CASSFLLAGGIHNEQFF. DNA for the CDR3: TGTGCCAGCAGCTTTCTCCTAGCGGGGGGAATACACAATGAGCAGTTCTTC.

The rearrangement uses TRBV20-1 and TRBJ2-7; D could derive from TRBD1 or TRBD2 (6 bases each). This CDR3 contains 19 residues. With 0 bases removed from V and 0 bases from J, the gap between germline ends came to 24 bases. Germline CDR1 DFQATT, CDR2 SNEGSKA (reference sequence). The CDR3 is CSARDRLDLRGRTSYEQYF. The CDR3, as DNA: TGCAGTGCTAGAGATCGCCTGGACCTCCGGGGGCGTACCTCCTACGAGCAGTACTTC.

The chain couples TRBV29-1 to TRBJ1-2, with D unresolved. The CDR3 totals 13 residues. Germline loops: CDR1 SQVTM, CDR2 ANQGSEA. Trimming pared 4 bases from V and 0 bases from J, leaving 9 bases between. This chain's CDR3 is CSVVSGSNYGYTF. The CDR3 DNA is TGCAGCGTTGTTAGCGGTTCTAACTATGGCTACACCTTC.

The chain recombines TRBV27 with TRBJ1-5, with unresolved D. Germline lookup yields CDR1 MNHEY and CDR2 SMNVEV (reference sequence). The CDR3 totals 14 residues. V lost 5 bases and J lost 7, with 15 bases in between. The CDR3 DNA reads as TGTGCCAGCAGTCCCAAGAGGGCACGGCAGCCCCAGCATTTT. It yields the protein CASSPKRARQPQHF.

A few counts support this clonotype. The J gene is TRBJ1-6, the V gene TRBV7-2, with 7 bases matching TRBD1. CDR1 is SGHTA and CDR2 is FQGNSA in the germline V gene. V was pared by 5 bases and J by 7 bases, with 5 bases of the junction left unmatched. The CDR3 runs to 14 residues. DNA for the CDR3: TGTGCCAGCAGCATGATGGACAGGAATTCACCCCTCCACTTT. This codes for CASSMMDRNSPLHF.

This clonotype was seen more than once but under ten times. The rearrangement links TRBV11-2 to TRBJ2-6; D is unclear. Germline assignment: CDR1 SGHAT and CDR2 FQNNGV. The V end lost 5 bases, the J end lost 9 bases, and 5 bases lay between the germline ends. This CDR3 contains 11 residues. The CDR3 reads CASSPGNVLTF. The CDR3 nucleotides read TGTGCCAGCAGCCCCGGCAACGTCCTGACTTTC.

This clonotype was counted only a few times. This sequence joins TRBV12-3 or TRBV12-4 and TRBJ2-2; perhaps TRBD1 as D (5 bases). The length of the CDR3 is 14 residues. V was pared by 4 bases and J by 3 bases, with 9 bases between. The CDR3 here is CASSYTGYTGELFF. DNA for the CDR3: TGTGCCAGCAGTTACACAGGATACACCGGGGAGCTGTTTTTT.

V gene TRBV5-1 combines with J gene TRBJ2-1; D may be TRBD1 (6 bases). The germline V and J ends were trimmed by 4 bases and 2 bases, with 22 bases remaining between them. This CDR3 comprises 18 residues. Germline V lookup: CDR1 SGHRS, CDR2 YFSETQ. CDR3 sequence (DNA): TGCGCCAGCAGCCCGAATCCGAGTCAGGGGTCAACCTACAATGAGCAGTTCTTC. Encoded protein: CASSPNPSQGSTYNEQFF.

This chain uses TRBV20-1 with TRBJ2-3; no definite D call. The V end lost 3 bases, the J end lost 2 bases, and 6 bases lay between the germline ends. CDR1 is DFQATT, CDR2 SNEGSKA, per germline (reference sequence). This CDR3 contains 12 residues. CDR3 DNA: TGCAGTGCTAGGCACGACACAGATACGCAGTATTTT. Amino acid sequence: CSARHDTDTQYF.

The CDR3 here is CASSSDGVYGYTF. The CDR3, as DNA: TGCGCCAGCAGCTCGGACGGCGTCTATGGCTACACCTTC. V is TRBV5-1 and J is TRBJ1-2; no definite D call. V dropped 3 bases and J dropped 4 bases, with 10 bases sitting between them. CDR1 and CDR2 from the germline V gene are SGHRS and YFSETQ. The CDR3 sequence is 13 residues long.

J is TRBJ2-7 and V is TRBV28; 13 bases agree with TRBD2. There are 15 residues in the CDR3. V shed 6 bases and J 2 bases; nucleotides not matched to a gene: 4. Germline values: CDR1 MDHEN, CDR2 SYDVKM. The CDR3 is CASSQLAGGTYEQYF. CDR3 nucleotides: TGTGCCAGCAGCCAACTAGCGGGGGGGACCTACGAGCAGTACTTC. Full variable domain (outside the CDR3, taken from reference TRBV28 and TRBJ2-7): DVKVTQSSRYLVKRTGEKVFLECVQDMDHENMFWYRQDPGLGLRLIYFSYDVKMKEKGDIPEGYSVSREKKERFSLILESASTNQTSMYLCASSQLAGGTYEQYFGPGTRLTVT.